These 21 T cell receptor beta chains came from one sample sequenced in a study of T-cell memory formation after mild COVID-19. TCRdb re-called the 5' RACE reads with MiXCR, one entry per CDR3 protein. The sample has a few hundred thousand distinct CDR3 sequences, around 27% seen once. The sample consisted of PBMCs or a T cell subset sorted from them (not recorded which). These receptors all come from an adult woman who had mild COVID-19 (a few samples of this study predate the infection). Cell type and time point are not known.

V and J are TRBV7-3 and TRBJ1-1; 7 bases match TRBD1. V shed 6 bases, J shed 5 bases, and the junction held 9 bases outside the gene matches. CDR3 size: 14 residues. Per the germline V gene, CDR1 is SGHTA and CDR2 is FQGTGA. The CDR3 spells CASRPDGTATEAFF. CDR3 nucleotide sequence: TGTGCCAGCAGACCAGATGGGACAGCAACTGAAGCTTTCTTT.

V gene TRBV13 combines with J gene TRBJ1-3; D gene uncertain. The CDR3 contains 12 residues. V lost 6 bases, J lost 4 bases, and 7 bases lay in between. Germline V CDR1 and CDR2: PRHDT, FYEKMQ (reference sequence). The CDR3 sequence: CASRAPGNTIYF. In DNA form, the CDR3 reads TGTGCCAGCAGGGCGCCCGGAAACACCATATATTTT.

The chain uses TRBV5-1 and TRBJ2-1; TRBD2 aligns across 14 bases. The V gene's germline CDR1 is SGHRS and CDR2 YFSETQ. CDR3 length: 18 amino acids. V dropped 1 base and J dropped 6; count of bases not matched to a gene: 9. The CDR3: CASSLSPPGTSGSNEQFF. In DNA, the CDR3 is TGCGCCAGCAGCTTGTCCCCTCCCGGGACTAGCGGGAGCAATGAGCAGTTCTTC. Combining the CDR3 with reference TRBV5-1 and TRBJ2-1 gives the whole variable domain KAGVTQTPRYLIKTRGQQVTLSCSPISGHRSVSWYQQTPGQGLQFLFEYFSETQRNKGNFPGRFSGRQFSNSRSEMNVSTLELGDSALYLCASSLSPPGTSGSNEQFFGPGTRLTVL.

There are a few counts of this clonotype. The chain uses TRBV5-6 and TRBJ2-1; TRBD2 is a possible D gene (5 bases). Germline V gene sequence: CDR1 SGHDT, CDR2 YYEEEE. The V gene lost 2 bases and the J gene lost 5 bases, with 11 bases spanning the gap. The CDR3 is 14 amino acids. The CDR3 DNA follows: TGTGCCAGCAGCTTCCCGAGCGGCCACAATGAGCAGTTCTTC. Translating gives CASSFPSGHNEQFF.

CDR3 sequence (DNA): TGTGCCAGTAGTACTCCACTAGCGGGGATCACAGATACGCAGTATTTT. This sequence encodes CASSTPLAGITDTQYF. The chain combines TRBV19 with TRBJ2-3; TRBD2 aligns across 10 bases. V was clipped by 4 bases and J by 2 bases; unmatched bases: 6. Germline-derived CDR1 and CDR2 are LNHDA and SQIVND (reference sequence). This CDR3 is 16 amino acids long.

The chain links TRBV6-1 to TRBJ2-3; TRBD1 agrees at 8 bases. CDR1 is MNHNS and CDR2 is SASEGT in the germline V gene. CDR3 length: 17 amino acids. V lost 1 base and J lost 5; bases outside the gene matches: 11. CDR3 nucleotide sequence: TGTGCCAGCAGTGAAGTCGTGGTTCCAGGGGGCGGAGATACGCAGTATTTT. Translated, it gives CASSEVVVPGGGDTQYF.

This clonotype was seen only a few times. The V and J genes are TRBV5-5 and TRBJ2-3; TRBD2 matches at 8 bases. Germline loops: CDR1 SGHKS, CDR2 YYEKEE (reference sequence). After removal of 4 bases from V and 6 bases from J, the junction contained 10 bases not matched to a gene. This CDR3 contains 15 residues. The CDR3 protein is CASSLTPIAGDTQYF. Written as DNA, the CDR3 is TGTGCCAGCAGCCTGACACCCATAGCGGGGGATACGCAGTATTTT.

This clonotype has just a few counts. The V and J genes are TRBV11-3 and TRBJ1-1; TRBD1 matches 8 bases. This CDR3 region has 16 residues. Trimming at V came to 5 bases and at J to 6 bases, leaving 14 bases not matched to a gene. CDR1 is SGHNT and CDR2 is YENEEA in the germline V gene. CDR3 sequence (DNA): TGTGCCAGCAGCCCGGGACAGGCCCTACGGGGCGCTGAAGCTTTCTTT. This gives the protein CASSPGQALRGAEAFF.

This clonotype has just a few counts. V is TRBV29-1 and J is TRBJ1-2; D not resolved. V dropped 1 base and J dropped 3 bases, with 12 bases sitting between them. There are 14 residues in the CDR3. Germline V gives CDR1 SQVTM, CDR2 ANQGSEA. The CDR3 region has the DNA TGCAGCGTTGAAGCTCCCGGGGTCCACTATGGCTACACCTTC. Its translation: CSVEAPGVHYGYTF.

The V and J genes are TRBV7-9 and TRBJ1-2; 10 bases are shared with TRBD1. The J segment lost 8 bases and the V segment lost 1 base, leaving 4 bases of the junction unmatched. CDR3 size: 14 residues. Germline V gene sequence: CDR1 SEHNR, CDR2 FQNEAQ (reference sequence). The CDR3: CASSLGQGALGYTF. The DNA for the CDR3 is TGTGCCAGCAGCTTAGGACAGGGGGCCTTAGGCTACACCTTC. Together with reference TRBV7-9 and TRBJ1-2, the CDR3 gives the full variable domain: DTGVSQNPRHKITKRGQNVTFRCDPISEHNRLYWYRQTLGQGPEFLTYFQNEAQLEKSRLLSDRFSAERPKGSFSTLEIQRTEQGDSAMYLCASSLGQGALGYTFGSGTRLTVV.

Ten or more counts support this clonotype. The V call is TRBV15, the J call TRBJ2-7; the match to TRBD2 covers 7 bases. The germline V gene encodes CDR1 LNHNV and CDR2 YYDKDF (reference sequence). CDR3 size: 15 residues. Germline trimming cut 0 bases from V and 7 bases from J; bases unmatched to any gene: 9. The CDR3 region is CATSRDGGTIGEQYF. The DNA for the CDR3 is TGTGCCACCAGCAGAGATGGGGGGACTATCGGGGAGCAGTACTTC.

This clonotype was seen repeatedly, ten times or more. The genes are TRBV9 and TRBJ2-3; 9 bases are a match to TRBD2. This CDR3 comprises 16 residues. V was clipped by 0 bases and J by 6 bases; unmatched bases: 8. Germline V gives CDR1 SGDLS, CDR2 YYNGEE. In DNA form, the CDR3 reads TGTGCCAGCAGCGTAGTAGGCCTAGCGGGAAGGGATACGCAGTATTTT. Encoded protein: CASSVVGLAGRDTQYF.

Ten or more counts support this clonotype. The V and J genes are TRBV15 and TRBJ2-1, with D perhaps matching TRBD2 (5 bases). Looked up from germline, CDR1 is LNHNV and CDR2 is YYDKDF (reference sequence). The CDR3 is 17 amino acids. Deletions cut 2 bases from V and 2 bases from J, with 16 bases between. CDR3 region: CATSRSIEVRAYNEQFF. The CDR3 nucleotides are TGTGCCACCAGCAGATCTATAGAAGTGAGGGCCTACAATGAGCAGTTCTTC.

The chain has TRBV24-1 and TRBJ2-7; D gene ambiguous. CDR1 is KGHDR and CDR2 is SFDVKD in the germline V gene. This CDR3 comprises 14 residues. Between the trimmed V and J ends, which lost 4 bases and 5 bases, there was a span of 14 bases. The CDR3 protein is CATSEGQGYHEQYF. Written as DNA, the CDR3 is TGTGCCACCAGTGAAGGGCAAGGTTATCACGAGCAGTACTTC.

The genes are TRBV10-3 and TRBJ1-1, with TRBD1 identical over 7 bases. The CDR3 has 14 residues. Per the germline V gene, CDR1 is ENHRY and CDR2 is SYGVKD. V was pared by 4 bases and J by 1 base, with 3 bases of the junction left unmatched. The CDR3 protein is CAISGGQANTEAFF. The CDR3 region has the DNA TGTGCCATCAGTGGCGGACAGGCGAACACTGAAGCTTTCTTT.

The chain carries TRBV5-1 and TRBJ2-7; 11 bases match TRBD2. CDR1 and CDR2 from the germline V gene are SGHRS and YFSETQ. The CDR3 has 14 residues. The V and J ends lost 4 bases and 6 bases, in that order; junction bases with no gene match: 6. The CDR3, as DNA: TGCGCCAGCAGCCAAACTAGCGGGGGACTCGAGCAGTACTTC. Its translation: CASSQTSGGLEQYF.

The DNA for the CDR3 is TGCGCCAGCAGCCCGCCGGACGGGGACACAGATACGCAGTATTTT. Translating gives CASSPPDGDTDTQYF. The chain couples TRBV5-1 to TRBJ2-3, with D possibly being TRBD2 (5 bases). The length of the CDR3 is 15 residues. The ends were cut back, 4 bases at V and 2 bases at J, with 14 bases in the middle. Germline CDR1 SGHRS, CDR2 YFSETQ. The entire variable domain, with the rest obtained from reference TRBV5-1 and TRBJ2-3, is as follows: KAGVTQTPRYLIKTRGQQVTLSCSPISGHRSVSWYQQTPGQGLQFLFEYFSETQRNKGNFPGRFSGRQFSNSRSEMNVSTLELGDSALYLCASSPPDGDTDTQYFGPGTRLTVL.

V gene TRBV9 combines with J gene TRBJ1-1; D gene ambiguous. The length of the CDR3 is 14 residues. Trimming removed 4 bases from V and 2 bases from J, with 12 bases in between. The germline V gene encodes CDR1 SGDLS and CDR2 YYNGEE. DNA of the CDR3: TGTGCCAGCAGCCCAGGAGTGGACAACACTGAAGCTTTCTTT. Translating it yields CASSPGVDNTEAFF.

The chain links TRBV6-5 to TRBJ2-5; no reliable D call. This CDR3 has 13 amino acids. Germline CDR1 reads MNHEY; CDR2 reads SVGAGI. V dropped 4 bases and J dropped 4 bases, with 10 bases sitting between them. The DNA of the CDR3 is TGTGCCAGCAGTTGGGGAAGTGGAGAGACCCAGTACTTC. This gives the protein CASSWGSGETQYF.

The chain carries TRBV7-8 and TRBJ1-1, with D unclear. The CDR3 runs 14 residues. Trimming stripped 3 bases from V and 5 bases from J, with 13 bases between. The V gene's germline CDR1 is SGHVS and CDR2 FQNEAQ. CDR3 sequence (DNA): TGTGCCAGCAGCTTTCAAGGTTTCGGGACTGAAGCTTTCTTT. Translated: CASSFQGFGTEAFF.

The chain recombines TRBV4-3 with TRBJ2-1, with TRBD2 matching over 9 bases. This CDR3 is 16 amino acids long. Trimming took 0 bases from V and 3 from J; bases not matched to a gene: 3. Germline CDR1 and CDR2: LGHNA and YSLEER. CDR3 sequence: CASSQDRLADYNEQFF. In DNA form, the CDR3 reads TGCGCCAGCAGCCAAGATCGACTAGCGGACTACAATGAGCAGTTCTTC.